This T cell receptor (beta chain) appears in the sequencing data of a study of blood T cell repertoires in COVID-19. Under the authors' procedure: Amplification from reference gene primers served as the basis for estimated nucleated cell counts. Sequenced by immunoSEQ multiplex PCR; TCRdb stores in-frame clones only, minus some. Clone size and the V and J calls come from that table; the DNA yielded D and trimming. The sample consists of some 200,000 clones, around three quarters of them appearing once. The clonotype comes from a woman aged 70 to 79 with acute or convalescent COVID-19. Material for sequencing was peripheral blood.

CDR3 residues: CASDGGSSYNSPLHF. The CDR3 DNA reads as TGTGCCTCCGACGGGGGGAGCTCCTATAATTCACCCCTCCACTTT. The chain combines TRBV28 with TRBJ1-6, with D possibly being TRBD1 (5 bases). The CDR3 runs 15 residues. Germline assignment: CDR1 MDHEN and CDR2 SYDVKM. V lost 11 bases and J 0 bases, leaving 14 bases between the germline ends.